Detailed here is one T cell receptor (beta chain). The record originates from a study of T cells in Graves' hyperthyroidism and ophthalmopathy. This CDR3 region has 14 residues. V shed 6 bases and J 8 bases; nucleotides not matched to a gene: 8. The source material, RNA transcripts, was used to amplify TCR beta CDR3 regions. TCR CDR3 underwent first-round RT-PCR with the HTBI primer set. TCRdb re-derived calls from the multiplex PCR reads in MiXCR, one entry per CDR3 protein. The sample lists 650,000 to 850,000 distinct CDR3 sequences; 18% were seen once. V usage is TRBV12-3 or TRBV12-4 and J usage is TRBJ1-2; 11 bases map to TRBD1. Sequenced input: blood. This clonotype was obtained from a woman aged 45 to 65 with Graves' hyperthyroidism that later progressed to Graves' ophthalmopathy. In DNA form, the CDR3 reads TGTGCCAGCAGCCAGGGGACAGGGGGAGGCGGCTACACCTTC. As protein: CASSQGTGGGGYTF.